The 12 T cell receptor beta chains below were found in one sample sequenced in a study of OX40 agonist ivuxolimab in advanced cancers. Clones were sequenced by immunoSEQ multiplex PCR, and TCRdb holds only the in-frame ones, with some missing. The table shows approximately 35,000 clones, with 84% occurring only once. The sample was CD4+ or CD8+ T cells sorted from blood, taken in a trial of the OX40 agonist ivuxolimab. These receptors came from an adult with an advanced solid tumor such as melanoma, head and neck, liver or kidney cancer.

The rearrangement joins TRBV11-1 to TRBJ2-1; 7 bases fit TRBD2. The CDR3 covers 16 residues. Germline CDR1 reads SGHAT; CDR2 reads FQDESV (reference sequence). V was clipped by 1 base and J by 8 bases; unmatched bases: 11. Here the CDR3 DNA reads TGTGCCAGCAGCTTAGATTTCTCTAGCGGTAACGATGAGCAGTTCTTC. Translating it yields CASSLDFSSGNDEQFF.

The chain recombines TRBV9 with TRBJ1-1, with D unresolved. The CDR3 loop spans 14 amino acids. Trimming took off 0 bases at V and 4 bases at J, with 10 bases between the two ends. Looked up from germline, CDR1 is SGDLS and CDR2 is YYNGEE. This CDR3 reads CASSVGEGATEAFF. CDR3 sequence (DNA): TGTGCCAGCAGCGTAGGAGAGGGAGCCACTGAAGCTTTCTTT.

This chain uses TRBV5-6 with TRBJ1-2; weak D call: TRBD1 (6 bases). Trimming shortened V by 0 bases and J by 4 bases, and 13 bases separated the two germline ends. The CDR3 totals 15 residues. Germline CDR1 reads SGHDT; CDR2 reads YYEEEE. This CDR3 is CASSLGAGVGYGYTF. As DNA, the CDR3 is TGTGCCAGCAGCTTGGGGGCAGGGGTCGGCTATGGCTACACCTTC.

The V gene is TRBV6-5, the J gene TRBJ2-3, with a weak D call TRBD2 (5 bases). The ends were cut back, 6 bases at V and 6 bases at J, with 16 bases in the middle. The CDR3 sequence is 14 residues long. The germline gives CDR1 MNHEY, CDR2 SVGAGI. The CDR3 spells CASSHLGRADTQYF. DNA for the CDR3: TGTGCCAGCAGCCACCTAGGGCGGGCGGATACGCAGTATTTT.

V usage is TRBV28 and J usage is TRBJ1-1, with D maybe TRBD1 (5 bases). Germline V gene data show CDR1 as MDHEN and CDR2 as SYDVKM. The V end lost 3 bases, the J end lost 4 bases, and 12 bases lay between the germline ends. The CDR3 is made up of 14 amino acids. The CDR3 DNA reads TGTGCCAGCAGTTTTGGGGCGCCGGGCACTGAAGCTTTCTTT. The encoded protein is CASSFGAPGTEAFF.

There are a few counts of this clone. V usage is TRBV27 and J usage is TRBJ1-6; possibly TRBD1 for D (5 bases). Trimming removed 7 bases at V and 12 bases at J, with 19 bases between. CDR1 and CDR2 (germline): MNHEY, SMNVEV (reference sequence). CDR3 length equals 14 residues. CDR3 in amino acids: CASKLGAASQPLHF. CDR3 sequence (DNA): TGTGCCAGCAAGTTAGGGGCGGCCTCCCAACCCCTCCACTTT.

The rearrangement links TRBV7-9 to TRBJ1-1, with D uncertain. V was shortened by 3 bases and J by 6 bases, with 11 bases between the two germline ends. Germline CDR1 is SEHNR and CDR2 is FQNEAQ (reference sequence). The CDR3 totals 13 residues. Here the CDR3 reads CASSLPGGAEAFF. CDR3 in DNA: TGTGCCAGCAGCTTGCCAGGAGGTGCTGAAGCTTTCTTT. The full variable domain, completed using reference TRBV7-9 and TRBJ1-1, is DTGVSQNPRHKITKRGQNVTFRCDPISEHNRLYWYRQTLGQGPEFLTYFQNEAQLEKSRLLSDRFSAERPKGSFSTLEIQRTEQGDSAMYLCASSLPGGAEAFFGQGTRLTVV.

V and J are TRBV7-6 and TRBJ2-1; D call uncertain. This CDR3 comprises 12 residues. Per germline, CDR1 SGHVS and CDR2 FNYEAQ. Trimming took 7 bases from V and 6 from J, leaving 10 bases between them. CDR3 sequence reads: CASTGSRNEQFF. CDR3 in DNA: TGTGCCAGCACTGGTTCTCGCAATGAGCAGTTCTTC.

The chain uses TRBV6-4 and TRBJ2-3, with TRBD2 matching over 7 bases. The CDR3 has 14 residues. After removal of 5 bases from V and 1 base from J, the junction contained 3 bases not matched to a gene. Per the germline V gene, CDR1 is MRHNA and CDR2 is SNTAGT. CDR3 residues: CASSPRGGTDTQYF. CDR3 coding DNA: TGTGCCAGCAGTCCCCGGGGGGGCACAGATACGCAGTATTTT.

The chain recombines TRBV5-1 with TRBJ2-5, with D maybe TRBD2 (6 bases). V lost 2 bases and J 3 bases, leaving 8 bases between the germline ends. CDR3 length: 13 amino acids. Germline V gene data show CDR1 as SGHRS and CDR2 as YFSETQ. As DNA, the CDR3 is TGCGCCAGCAGCTTACCGGGGGAAGAGACCCAGTACTTC. It codes for CASSLPGEETQYF.

The genes are TRBV27 and TRBJ1-1; no clear D gene. V was cut by 8 bases and J by 3 bases, with 13 bases left in between. This CDR3 spans 13 amino acids. CDR1 and CDR2 (germline): MNHEY, SMNVEV (reference sequence). The DNA of the CDR3 is TGTGCCAGCTCCTACGGGCAGTACACTGAAGCTTTCTTT. This translates into CASSYGQYTEAFF.

The chain uses TRBV28 and TRBJ1-1; 7 positions agree with TRBD1. The length of the CDR3 is 17 residues. J lost 3 bases, V lost 2 bases, and 12 bases had no gene match. Germline V lookup: CDR1 MDHEN, CDR2 SYDVKM. CDR3 loop: CASSLMGLGQIYTEAFF. CDR3 DNA sequence: TGTGCCAGCAGTTTAATGGGGCTGGGACAGATATACACTGAAGCTTTCTTT.